This T cell receptor (beta chain) was sequenced for a study of CD8+ T cells in alopecia areata. Background on the study: Twice daily, treated patients received 5 to 10 mg of oral tofacitinib. The percentage of affected scalp area served as the score of severity for treated patients.

Investigators isolated RNA and reverse transcribed it into cDNA to act as the sequencing template. Here immunoSEQ multiplex PCR was the method, and the copy in TCRdb shows in-frame clones only, minus some. The sample includes some 240,000 clones, 50% to 70% seen only once; the top ten take approximately 1.4%. General study findings and limits: Clonality in the scalp and expanded CD8+ clones ranked among the top 100 were significantly decreased by tofacitinib. Higher clonality and more expanded CD8+ clones appeared in lesional than normal scalp.

CDR1 and CDR2 (germline): SNHLY, FYNNEI. V was clipped by 10 bases and J by 4 bases; unmatched bases: 3. The length of the CDR3 is 13 residues. A note on this clone: As yet, its antigen is unknown.

The treatment here: oral pan-JAK inhibitor, 5-10 mg twice daily. The rearrangement uses TRBV2 and TRBJ2-2; 10 nucleotides align to TRBD1. The sequencing here drew on CD4+ T cells sorted from blood, taken at week 4, from a patient treated with tofacitinib. The receptor was isolated from a human donor with alopecia areata. The CDR3 DNA reads TGTGCCACCGGGACAGGGGTCACCGGGGAGCTGTTTTTT. Protein: CATGTGVTGELFF.